Listed here is a single T cell receptor (beta chain). Antigen: not known. Stated time point: technical triplicate 2. This entry is derived from a study of neurological immune-mediated disorders. Whole-study results and caveats: In HTLV-1-associated myelopathy, TCR clonal expansion was greatest, and in multiple sclerosis it was least, below healthy controls. No CDR3 amino acid sequences were shared by expanded clones across subjects, suggesting private repertoires in all groups.

The cDNA came from 5'RACE, which used 10-nucleotide random UMIs. Every sequencing run gave over 160 million TCR-beta sequences, taken from 15-18 subjects. One entry per CDR3 protein, called by TCRdb with MiXCR from the 5' RACE reads. The sample yields about 59,000 distinct CDR3 sequences, less than 25% seen once. This CDR3 is built from 15 residues. Losses at the gene ends were 7 bases for V and 0 bases for J; bases not matched to a gene: 6. Per the germline V gene, CDR1 is DFQATT and CDR2 is SNEGSKA (reference sequence). The rearrangement links TRBV20-1 to TRBJ2-3; 11 positions match TRBD2. The TCR sequence derives from a man aged 60 to 69 with HTLV-1-associated myelopathy (HAM/TSP). The sequencing input was PBMCs. Here the CDR3 DNA reads TGCAGTGTCGAGTGGACTAGCGGGAGCACAGATACGCAGTATTTT. This codes for CSVEWTSGSTDTQYF.